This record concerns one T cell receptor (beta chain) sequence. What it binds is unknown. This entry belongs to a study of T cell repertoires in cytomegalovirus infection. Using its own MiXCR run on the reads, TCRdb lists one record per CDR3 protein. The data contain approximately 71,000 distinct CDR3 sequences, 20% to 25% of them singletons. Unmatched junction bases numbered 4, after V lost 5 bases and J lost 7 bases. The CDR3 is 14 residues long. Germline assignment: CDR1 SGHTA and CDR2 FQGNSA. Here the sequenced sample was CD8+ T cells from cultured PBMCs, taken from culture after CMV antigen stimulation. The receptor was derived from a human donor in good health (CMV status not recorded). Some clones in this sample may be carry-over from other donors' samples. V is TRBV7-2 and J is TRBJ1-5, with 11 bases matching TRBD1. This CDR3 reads CASSEGQGGQPQHF. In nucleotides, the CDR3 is TGTGCCAGCAGCGAGGGACAGGGGGGCCAGCCCCAGCATTTT.